Presented here are 5 T cell receptor beta chains from one specimen sequenced in a study of shared clonotypes between healthy human individuals. Data came from immunoSEQ multiplex PCR; TCRdb stores just in-frame clones and leaves some out. The sample shows about 730,000 clones, roughly 72% of them seen only once. The material sequenced was memory CD4+ T cells sorted from blood. The subset was: CD45RA-negative fraction. The receptors shown here come from a woman aged 30 to 39 in good health.

This clone has more than one count but fewer than ten. The chain uses TRBV2 and TRBJ2-2, with D hard to call. Germline CDR1 SNHLY, CDR2 FYNNEI. The CDR3 spans 13 residues. Trimming removed 6 bases from V and 11 bases from J, with 16 bases in between. The CDR3 sequence: CASRGILLGELFF. The CDR3 region has the DNA TGTGCCAGCAGGGGGATCCTCCTGGGAGAGCTGTTTTTT.

This chain links TRBV7-9 with TRBJ2-2; TRBD2 matches at 11 bases. This CDR3 contains 17 residues. Germline V lookup: CDR1 SEHNR, CDR2 FQNEAQ (reference sequence). Losses at the gene ends were 0 bases for V and 2 bases for J; bases not matched to a gene: 2. CDR3 DNA: TGTGCCAGCAGCTTAGCACTAGCGGGAGATAACACCGGGGAGCTGTTTTTT. This translates into CASSLALAGDNTGELFF.

This clone has just a few counts. The chain combines TRBV6-5 with TRBJ2-7, with a weak D call TRBD2 (5 bases). Germline V gives CDR1 MNHEY, CDR2 SVGAGI. V was cut by 8 bases and J by 0 bases, with 14 bases left in between. This CDR3 region has 14 residues. CDR3 amino acids: CASAQSGTSYEQYF. CDR3 DNA: TGTGCCAGCGCTCAGAGCGGCACCTCCTACGAGCAGTACTTC.

V usage is TRBV7-2 and J usage is TRBJ2-7, with 8 bases lining up with TRBD1. Germline V gene sequence: CDR1 SGHTA, CDR2 FQGNSA. V gave up 6 bases and J gave up 4 bases; unmatched junction bases: 8. The CDR3 consists of 14 residues. Here the CDR3 DNA reads TGTGCCAGCAGATTTGACAGGGGATCATACGAGCAGTACTTC. This encodes CASRFDRGSYEQYF.

The J gene is TRBJ2-1, the V gene TRBV5-8, with D perhaps TRBD1 or TRBD2 (6 bases each). CDR1 is SGHTS, CDR2 YDEGEE, per germline. Trimming shortened V by 0 bases and J by 9 bases, and 10 bases separated the two germline ends. The CDR3 loop spans 13 amino acids. The CDR3 region is CASSLEQGGEQFF. DNA for the CDR3: TGTGCCAGCAGCTTGGAACAGGGAGGTGAGCAGTTCTTC.